Included here is one T cell receptor (beta chain) sequence, with context. This clonotype has a count of ten or more. Its antigen is still unknown. The input lacks base qualities; no much larger clone sits a single base away. Preparation of the library involved RT-PCR. Data came from an Illumina HiSeq 2500. TCRdb trimmed the raw reads at Q25, called clones with MiXCR and kept productive beta chains. Rows are unified per CDR3 protein, each entry keeping the most common DNA and genes. A total of over 400,000 distinct CDR3 sequences appear in this sample, about a tenth of them only once. The ten largest clones take up roughly 12% of the sample. The germline V gene (reference sequence) sets CDR1 to DFQATT and CDR2 to SNEGSKA. The trim is 1 base for V and 0 bases for J, with a gap of 13 bases between the germline ends. From the cysteine through the phenylalanine, the CDR3 covers 16 amino acids. The only DNA kept is the CDR3, 48 bases in frame from the first base.

This specimen comes from a study of response to subunit inactivated influenza vaccine (dated by TCRdb to the late 2010s). Regarding the study in general: Deep quantitative profiling of the T cell receptor repertoire was used in the study to follow responses to a trivalent subunit inactivated influenza vaccine.

General findings and caveats noted by the study authors: The authors suggested that each seasonal influenza vaccination may recruit only a limited number of new T cells.

In the paper's terms, the time point label means: 45 to 50 days after influenza vaccine administration. The rearrangement joined TRBV20-1 to TRBJ2-1; TRBD2 is a possible D gene, resting on 5 matching bases. The TCR originated in a man aged 45-65 years who received an inactivated influenza vaccine. Donor details come from another sample of the same person, matched by shared clones. Sequenced material: PBMCs from blood, taken roughly 46 days after vaccination. The nucleotide sequence is TGCAGTGCTAGAGGGGGTCCGGGGAACTCCTACAATGAGCAGTTCTTC. The encoded protein is CSARGGPGNSYNEQFF.